Listed below are T cell receptor beta chains from one sample, sequenced in a study of early stage breast cancer tumors. Using immunoSEQ multiplex PCR, the repertoire was profiled, and TCRdb retains in-frame clones only, with some absent. The sample holds about 48,000 clones, approximately 83% seen once. Sequencing was done on a sample of blood. The origin of the receptors is a person between 50 and 60 years old with breast cancer. Each CDR3 is given without its conserved first and last residue.

J gene	V gene	CDR3 protein
TRBJ2-1	TRBV2	ASRGGAEQF
TRBJ2-3	TRBV29-1	SVLPGAGGYTQY
TRBJ2-5	TRBV10-1	ASSEGSQETQY
TRBJ2-2	TRBV5-1	ASSLRESGTGELF
TRBJ2-3	TRBV2	ASSVTGQFSDTQY
TRBJ2-7	TRBV19	ASSTFSGQGTYEQY
TRBJ1-4	TRBV18	ASSRFQGRGEKLF
TRBJ2-3	TRBV7-9	ASGRTDTQY
TRBJ2-7	TRBV7-2	ASSLGWSGDHEQY
TRBJ2-1	TRBV5-1	ASSGQYNEQF
TRBJ2-1	TRBV4-3	ASSQQLKAEYNEQF
TRBJ2-5	TRBV11-3	ASSLRGQGLGETQY
TRBJ2-2	TRBV7-2	ASSLEPHSNTGELF
TRBJ2-7	TRBV7-6	ASSSGQGGEQY
TRBJ2-2	TRBV19	ASRTGANTGELF
TRBJ1-2	TRBV29-1	SAEGPPGYGYT
TRBJ1-1	TRBV6-1	ASRTFGRREAF
TRBJ2-3	TRBV11-2	ASSDSGRSSDTQY
TRBJ2-3	TRBV7-2	ASSLGYSGTDTQY
TRBJ1-2	TRBV2	ASSEGQVYYGYT
TRBJ1-5	TRBV7-9	ASSSTLAGPQH
TRBJ2-5	TRBV15	ATREGGAQETQY
TRBJ1-2	TRBV10-2	ASSVVSRTAPYGYT
TRBJ2-3	TRBV4-3	ASSQDRGLAGGIADTQY
TRBJ1-5	TRBV28	ASRQGGNQPQH
TRBJ2-3	TRBV5-4	ASSPPGQRTDTQY
TRBJ1-4	TRBV30	AWKASGGFEKLF
TRBJ2-2	TRBV10-3	AISALGENTGELF
TRBJ1-2	TRBV19	ASSPNRAGYGYT
TRBJ1-6	TRBV7-9	ASSFSGSPLH
TRBJ2-5	TRBV7-2	ASSLGIDRTQY
TRBJ1-6	TRBV7-9	ASSFTQGLNSPLH
TRBJ2-7	TRBV28	ASRPGQTYEQY
TRBJ2-2	TRBV10-1	ASSELQVPTGELF